The 22 T cell receptor beta chains listed next were all sequenced from one sample in a study of tumor-infiltrating lymphocytes in primary liver carcinoma. From 500 ng of total RNA, TCR beta-specific cDNA was reverse-transcribed using a constant-region primer. ARM-PCR, slightly modified, supplied the TCR beta libraries through three nested multiplex PCR rounds. Each of the first two PCR rounds ran approximately 10 cycles with TRBV1-TRBV30 forward and C-beta reverse primers. TCRdb re-called the multiplex PCR reads with MiXCR, one entry per CDR3 protein. The data show about 330,000 distinct CDR3 sequences, about 65% seen once. Unsorted whole blood yielded the blood RNA, and germline DNA was also extracted. The specimen was peripheral blood. These receptors were obtained from a man aged 35-49 years with primary liver carcinoma and hepatitis B virus infection.

The rearrangement uses TRBV11-2 and TRBJ2-1; TRBD2 aligns across 12 bases. The V gene end was trimmed by 7 bases and the J gene end by 5 bases; junction bases not matched to a gene: 6. CDR3 size: 15 residues. Germline values: CDR1 SGHAT, CDR2 FQNNGV. The CDR3, as DNA: TGTGCCAGCATCTCCCTAGCGGGAGGGAACAATGAGCAGTTCTTC. The encoded protein is CASISLAGGNNEQFF. Together with reference TRBV11-2 and TRBJ2-1, the CDR3 gives the full variable domain: EAGVAQSPRYKIIEKRQSVAFWCNPISGHATLYWYQQILGQGPKLLIQFQNNGVVDDSQLPKDRFSAERLKGVDSTLKIQPAKLEDSAVYLCASISLAGGNNEQFFGPGTRLTVL.

The chain employs TRBV29-1 and TRBJ2-1, with 12 bases lining up with TRBD2. Germline CDR1 SQVTM, CDR2 ANQGSEA. The trim removed 5 bases at V and 13 bases at J, leaving 12 bases unmatched. This CDR3 contains 14 residues. The CDR3 spells CSVQRLAGELEQFF. The CDR3 coding sequence is TGCAGCGTTCAAAGACTAGCGGGAGAGCTCGAACAGTTCTTC.

This clonotype showed up just a few times. The chain employs TRBV30 and TRBJ2-1; no firm D call. From germline, CDR1 is GTSNPN and CDR2 SVGIG (reference sequence). Trimming removed 0 bases from V and 5 bases from J, with 8 bases in between. CDR3 length: 13 amino acids. This CDR3 is CAWSVLVNNEQFF. The DNA for the CDR3 is TGTGCCTGGAGTGTACTTGTCAACAATGAGCAGTTCTTC.

V gene TRBV6-2 or TRBV6-3 combines with J gene TRBJ2-3; TRBD2 matches at 8 bases. Germline V gene data show CDR1 as MNHEY and CDR2 as SVGEGT. The CDR3 sequence is 14 residues long. The trim removed 11 bases at V and 4 bases at J, leaving 11 bases unmatched. The CDR3 DNA reads TGTGCCGGCAACCCGGGACTAGAGGCAGATACGCAGTATTTT. Its translation: CAGNPGLEADTQYF.

A word on this clonotype: The junction departs from germline at one end; a sequencing error may be responsible. The chain employs TRBV11-2 and TRBJ2-1; TRBD2 matches at 10 bases. The CDR3 runs 15 residues. Germline V gives CDR1 SGHAT, CDR2 FQNNGV. The CDR3 DNA reads as TGTGCCAGCAGCCTCGGGACTAGCGACTACAATGAGCAGTTTTTC. Translation gives CASSLGTSDYNEQFF.

Turning to this clonotype: Its ends do not fully match the called genes, so a read error is possible. This chain joins TRBV6-2 or TRBV6-3 and TRBJ2-1; TRBD2 agrees at 11 bases. The CDR3 sequence is 16 residues long. Germline V gene sequence: CDR1 MNHEY, CDR2 SVGEGT. The CDR3 coding sequence is TGTGCCAGCAGTTACGGGACTAGCGGCTTGTACAATGAACAGTTGTTC. The encoded protein is CASSYGTSGLYNEQLF.

This clonotype was observed a handful of times. The rearrangement joins TRBV5-6 to TRBJ2-3; 10 bases map to TRBD1. The germline V gene encodes CDR1 SGHDT and CDR2 YYEEEE. V dropped 4 bases and J dropped 1; count of bases not matched to a gene: 3. There are 15 residues in the CDR3. This CDR3 is CASSRGTGGTDTQYF. The CDR3 bases are TGTGCCAGCAGCCGAGGGACAGGGGGCACAGATACGCAGTATTTT. The whole variable domain, remainder taken from reference TRBV5-6 and TRBJ2-3, is DAGVTQSPTHLIKTRGQQVTLRCSPKSGHDTVSWYQQALGQGPQFIFQYYEEEERQRGNFPDRFSGHQFPNYSSELNVNALLLGDSALYLCASSRGTGGTDTQYFGPGTRLTVL.

To note about this clonotype: One end of the junction is discordant with germline, which a read error may explain. V gene TRBV11-2 combines with J gene TRBJ2-1, with D tentatively TRBD1 or TRBD2 (5 bases each). Germline V gene sequence: CDR1 SGHAT, CDR2 FQNNGV. This CDR3 is 17 amino acids long. The CDR3 is CTSSQEGPESSYNEQFF. DNA for the CDR3: TGTACCAGCAGCCAAGAGGGACCTGAGAGCTCCTACAATGAGCAGTTCTTC.

This clonotype has ten or more counts. This chain links TRBV11-2 with TRBJ2-1, with 13 bases identical to TRBD2. Germline CDR1 and CDR2: SGHAT and FQNNGV. CDR3 size: 18 residues. Losses at the gene ends were 5 bases for V and 5 bases for J; bases not matched to a gene: 12. The CDR3 loop is CASSPTAGGLAGNNEQFF. As DNA, the CDR3 is TGTGCCAGCAGCCCCACGGCGGGGGGACTAGCGGGAAACAATGAGCAGTTCTTC.

This clonotype was picked up a small number of times. This chain joins TRBV11-2 and TRBJ2-7, with D possibly being TRBD2 (5 bases). This CDR3 has 14 amino acids. Trimming removed 1 base from V and 2 bases from J, with 9 bases in between. Germline V lookup: CDR1 SGHAT, CDR2 FQNNGV. As DNA, the CDR3 is TGTGCCAGCAGCTTAGCACTAGACCCCTACGAGCAGTACTTC. This sequence encodes CASSLALDPYEQYF.

V gene TRBV5-1 combines with J gene TRBJ1-1; D ambiguous. The CDR3 length is 13 residues. The V gene's germline CDR1 is SGHRS and CDR2 YFSETQ. Between the trimmed V and J ends, which lost 4 bases and 0 bases, there was a span of 7 bases. The CDR3 bases are TGCGCCAGCAGCCAAGAGATGAACACTGAAGCTTTCTTT. Translation gives CASSQEMNTEAFF.

This clonotype has ten or more counts. This CDR3 reads CASSLDLSSYNEQFF. Written as DNA, the CDR3 is TGTGCCAGCAGCTTAGATTTGAGCTCCTACAATGAGCAGTTCTTC. This chain joins TRBV11-3 and TRBJ2-1, with no clear D. The CDR3 runs 15 residues. Germline CDR1 SGHNT, CDR2 YENEEA. V lost 0 bases and J lost 0, with 6 bases in between.

Concerning this clonotype itself: A junction end diverges from the germline sequence, so it may reflect a read error. V usage is TRBV11-3 and J usage is TRBJ2-1, with TRBD1 identical over 10 bases. In germline, CDR1 is SGHNT, CDR2 YENEEA. This CDR3 contains 15 residues. CDR3 amino acids: CASSSGQGVGNGQFF. Here the CDR3 DNA reads TGTGCCAGCAGCTCCGGACAGGGGGTAGGCAATGGGCAGTTCTTC.

This clonotype was seen ten or more times. This chain connects TRBV11-2 to TRBJ2-3; D remains unclear. Germline V gene sequence: CDR1 SGHAT, CDR2 FQNNGV. Trimming removed 1 base from V and 0 bases from J, with 8 bases in between. This CDR3 has 15 residues. CDR3 coding DNA: TGTGCCAGCAGCTTAGTCTCACAGAGCACAGATACGCAGTATTTT. This translates into CASSLVSQSTDTQYF. Filled out from reference TRBV11-2 and TRBJ2-3, the complete variable domain reads EAGVAQSPRYKIIEKRQSVAFWCNPISGHATLYWYQQILGQGPKLLIQFQNNGVVDDSQLPKDRFSAERLKGVDSTLKIQPAKLEDSAVYLCASSLVSQSTDTQYFGPGTRLTVL.

About this clonotype itself: Germline is not matched at one junction end, which may reflect a read error. The chain combines TRBV10-1 with TRBJ2-1, with TRBD2 as a possible D gene (6 bases). The CDR3 length is 12 residues. Germline V gene data show CDR1 as WNHNN and CDR2 as SYGVQD (reference sequence). The CDR3 is CSSGDSRNEQFF. CDR3 sequence (DNA): TGCTCCAGTGGGGACTCCCGCAATGAGCAGTTCTTC.

This clonotype was recorded only once. V and J are TRBV6-2 or TRBV6-3 and TRBJ2-1; D might be TRBD2 (6 bases). This CDR3 spans 17 amino acids. The V end was cut by 7 bases, the J end by 7 bases, with 26 bases between. Germline CDR1 is MNHEY and CDR2 is SVGEGT. CDR3 in amino acids: CASNATLQVWGENEQFF. CDR3 DNA: TGTGCCAGCAATGCGACCCTACAGGTTTGGGGGGAAAATGAGCAGTTCTTC.

This clonotype was observed at least ten times. The chain recombines TRBV29-1 with TRBJ1-1, with TRBD1 as a possible D gene (6 bases). The V gene lost 7 bases and the J gene lost 2 bases, with 14 bases spanning the gap. The CDR3 spans 13 residues. Germline V gene data show CDR1 as SQVTM and CDR2 as ANQGSEA. CDR3 in DNA: TGCAGCGCACGCCGGGACATCAACACTGAAGCTTTCTTT. It is translated as CSARRDINTEAFF.

A word on this clonotype: The junction does not match germline at one end; this may be a read error. The CDR3, as DNA: TGTGTCAGCAGCCTATTAGGAGGGTATGGGGCCAACGTCCTGACTTTC. It encodes CVSSLLGGYGANVLTF. The V call is TRBV6-6, the J call TRBJ2-6, with D tentatively TRBD2 (6 bases). This CDR3 is 16 amino acids long. CDR1 and CDR2 (germline): MNHNY, SVGAGI (reference sequence).

About this clonotype: A much larger clone is a single base away; this may be a read error. V gene TRBV6-2 or TRBV6-3 combines with J gene TRBJ2-4; D possibly matches TRBD1 or TRBD2 (6 bases each). In germline, CDR1 is MNHEY, CDR2 SVGEGT. The length of the CDR3 is 13 residues. The CDR3 DNA reads TGTGCCAGCAGGCCGGGGGCCTCAAACATTCAGTGCTTC. Translation: CASRPGASNIQCF.

The chain employs TRBV11-3 and TRBJ1-6; D ambiguous. Germline V lookup: CDR1 SGHNT, CDR2 YENEEA. V was shortened by 0 bases and J by 7 bases, with 10 bases between the two germline ends. The CDR3 totals 15 residues. Here the CDR3 reads CASSLERIGNSPLHF. The DNA for the CDR3 is TGTGCCAGCAGCTTAGAGAGGATAGGGAATTCACCCCTCCACTTT.

To note about this clonotype: A much larger clone lies one base from this, so it may be a read error. The CDR3 DNA follows: TGTGCCAGCAGTTACTCGATCTGGGACATGGTCGCGACCCAGTACTTC. Residues: CASSYSIWDMVATQYF. The V and J genes are TRBV6-5 and TRBJ2-5; D is perhaps TRBD1 (6 bases). Between the trimmed V and J ends, which lost 0 bases and 7 bases, there was a span of 18 bases. CDR3 length: 16 amino acids. The V gene's germline CDR1 is MNHEY and CDR2 SVGAGI.

The V call is TRBV7-9, the J call TRBJ1-2; no firm D call. V shed 1 base and J shed 1 base, with 13 bases lying between them. This CDR3 spans 16 amino acids. Germline CDR1 and CDR2: SEHNR and FQNEAQ (reference sequence). The CDR3 DNA reads as TGTGCCAGCAGCTTAGGGGAAAGGAGTATTAACTATGGCTACACCTTC. It encodes CASSLGERSINYGYTF. The whole variable domain, filled in from reference TRBV7-9 and TRBJ1-2, reads DTGVSQNPRHKITKRGQNVTFRCDPISEHNRLYWYRQTLGQGPEFLTYFQNEAQLEKSRLLSDRFSAERPKGSFSTLEIQRTEQGDSAMYLCASSLGERSINYGYTFGSGTRLTVV.